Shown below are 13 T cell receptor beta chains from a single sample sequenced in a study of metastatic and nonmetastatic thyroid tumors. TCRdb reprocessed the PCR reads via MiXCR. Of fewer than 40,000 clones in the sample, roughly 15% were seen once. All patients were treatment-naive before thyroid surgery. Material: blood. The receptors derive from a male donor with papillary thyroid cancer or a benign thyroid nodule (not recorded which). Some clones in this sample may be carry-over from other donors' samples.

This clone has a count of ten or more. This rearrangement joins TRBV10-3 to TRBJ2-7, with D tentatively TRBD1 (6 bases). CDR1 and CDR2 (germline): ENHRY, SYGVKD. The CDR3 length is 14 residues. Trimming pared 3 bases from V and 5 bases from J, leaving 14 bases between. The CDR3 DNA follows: TGTGCCATCAGTGATCCAGGGGCCGACCACGAGCAGTACTTC. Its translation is CAISDPGADHEQYF.

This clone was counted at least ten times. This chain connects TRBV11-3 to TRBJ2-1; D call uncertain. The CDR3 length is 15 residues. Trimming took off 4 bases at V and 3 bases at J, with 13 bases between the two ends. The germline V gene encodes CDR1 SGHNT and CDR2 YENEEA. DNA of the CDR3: TGTGCCAGCAGCTCCACTTGGACGAGCTACAATGAGCAGTTCTTC. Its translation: CASSSTWTSYNEQFF.

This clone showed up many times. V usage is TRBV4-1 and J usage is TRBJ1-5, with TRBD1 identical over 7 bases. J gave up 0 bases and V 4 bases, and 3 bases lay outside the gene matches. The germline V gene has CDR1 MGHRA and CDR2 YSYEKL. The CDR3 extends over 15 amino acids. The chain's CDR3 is CASSPTGASNQPQHF. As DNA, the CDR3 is TGCGCCAGCAGCCCCACAGGGGCTAGCAATCAGCCCCAGCATTTT.

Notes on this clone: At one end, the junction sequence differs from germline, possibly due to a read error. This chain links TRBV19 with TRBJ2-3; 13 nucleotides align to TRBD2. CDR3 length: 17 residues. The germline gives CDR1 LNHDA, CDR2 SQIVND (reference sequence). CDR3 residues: CASSNRQRLAGGDKQYF. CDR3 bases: TGTGCCAGTAGTAATCGACAAAGACTAGCGGGAGGAGATAAGCAGTATTTT.

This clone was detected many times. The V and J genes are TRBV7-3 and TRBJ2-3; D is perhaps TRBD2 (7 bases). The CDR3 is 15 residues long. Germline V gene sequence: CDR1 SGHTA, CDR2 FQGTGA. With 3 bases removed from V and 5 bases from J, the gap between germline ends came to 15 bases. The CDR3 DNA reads TGTGCCAGCAGCTTGGACGGGGGGCTTGTAGATACGCAGTATTTT. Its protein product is CASSLDGGLVDTQYF.

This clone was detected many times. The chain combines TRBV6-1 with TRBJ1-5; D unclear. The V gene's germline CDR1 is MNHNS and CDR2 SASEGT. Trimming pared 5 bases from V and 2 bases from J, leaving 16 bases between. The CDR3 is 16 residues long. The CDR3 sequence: CASSSRAGGGNQPQHF. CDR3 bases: TGTGCCAGCAGTTCACGCGCCGGTGGGGGCAATCAGCCCCAGCATTTT.

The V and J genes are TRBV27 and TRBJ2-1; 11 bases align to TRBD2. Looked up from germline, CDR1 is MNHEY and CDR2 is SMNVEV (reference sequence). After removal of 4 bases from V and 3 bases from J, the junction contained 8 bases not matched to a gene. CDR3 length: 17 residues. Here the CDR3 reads CASSSPGTSGYYNEQFF. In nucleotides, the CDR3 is TGTGCCAGCAGTTCGCCCGGGACTAGCGGATACTACAATGAGCAGTTCTTC.

Here the CDR3 reads CAWPGDNSYEQYF. CDR3 in DNA: TGTGCCTGGCCAGGGGACAACTCCTACGAGCAGTACTTC. J is TRBJ2-7 and V is TRBV30; D is possibly TRBD1 (6 bases). Per the germline V gene, CDR1 is GTSNPN and CDR2 is SVGIG (reference sequence). Trimming removed 5 bases from V and 0 bases from J, with 11 bases in between. CDR3 length: 13 amino acids.

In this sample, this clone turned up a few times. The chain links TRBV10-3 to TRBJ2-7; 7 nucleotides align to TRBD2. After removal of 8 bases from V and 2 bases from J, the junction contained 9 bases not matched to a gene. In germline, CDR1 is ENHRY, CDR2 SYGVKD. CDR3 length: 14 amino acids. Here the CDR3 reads CAIFRGEGAYEQYF. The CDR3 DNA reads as TGTGCCATCTTTCGGGGGGAGGGTGCCTACGAGCAGTACTTC.

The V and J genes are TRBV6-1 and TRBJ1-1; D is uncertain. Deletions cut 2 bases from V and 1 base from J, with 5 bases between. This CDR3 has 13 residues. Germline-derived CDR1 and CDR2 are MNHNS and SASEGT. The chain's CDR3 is CASSERQNTEAFF. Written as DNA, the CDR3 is TGTGCCAGCAGTGAAAGGCAGAACACTGAAGCTTTCTTT.

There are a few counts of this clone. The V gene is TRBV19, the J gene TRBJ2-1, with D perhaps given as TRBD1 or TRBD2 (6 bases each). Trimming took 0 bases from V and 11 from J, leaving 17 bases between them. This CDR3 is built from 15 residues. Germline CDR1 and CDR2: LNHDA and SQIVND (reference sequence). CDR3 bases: TGTGCCAGTAGTATAGATACAGGGCGGGGTGGTCAGCAGTTCTTC. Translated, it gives CASSIDTGRGGQQFF. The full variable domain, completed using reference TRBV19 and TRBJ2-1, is DGGITQSPKYLFRKEGQNVTLSCEQNLNHDAMYWYRQDPGQGLRLIYYSQIVNDFQKGDIAEGYSVSREKKESFPLTVTSAQKNPTAFYLCASSIDTGRGGQQFFGPGTRLTVL.

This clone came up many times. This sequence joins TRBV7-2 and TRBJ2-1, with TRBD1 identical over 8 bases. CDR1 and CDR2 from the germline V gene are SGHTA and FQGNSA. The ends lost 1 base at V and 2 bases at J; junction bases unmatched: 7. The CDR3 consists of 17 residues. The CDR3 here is CASSLVPGQGPYNEQFF. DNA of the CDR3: TGTGCCAGCAGCTTAGTCCCCGGACAGGGTCCCTACAATGAGCAGTTCTTC.

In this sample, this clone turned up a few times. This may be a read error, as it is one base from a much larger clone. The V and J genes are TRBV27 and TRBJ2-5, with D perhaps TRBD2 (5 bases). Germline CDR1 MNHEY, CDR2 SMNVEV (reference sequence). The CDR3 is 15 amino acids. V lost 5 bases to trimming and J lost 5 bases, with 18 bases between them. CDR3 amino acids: CASSLDVLVWETQYF. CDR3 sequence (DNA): TGTGCCAGCAGTCTCGATGTACTAGTATGGGAGACCCAGTACTTC.